Each of the 22 T cell receptor beta chains below was sequenced from the same sample in a study of T cells expressing NK-cell markers. Following a re-call of the 5' RACE reads, TCRdb has one entry per CDR3 protein and lacks DNA. Its listing shows 150,000 or so distinct CDR3 sequences. Specimen: blood T cells: a sorted CD56 or NKG2C T cell subset, CD4+ or CD8+ T cells, or bulk PBMC T cells (not recorded which). These receptors were taken from a woman aged 18 to 75 in good health.

The chain joins TRBV7-2 to TRBJ1-2; checking the TCRdb D call of TRBD1 is not possible without DNA. CDR1 and CDR2 from the germline V gene are SGHTA and FQGNSA. The CDR3 extends over 15 amino acids. The CDR3 spells CASSLVGGANYGYTF.

V usage is TRBV20-1 and J usage is TRBJ2-3; TCRdb proposes TRBD1, but this gene call is untestable without DNA. Germline V gives CDR1 DFQATT, CDR2 SNEGSKA (reference sequence). The CDR3 length is 12 residues. The CDR3 loop is CSASRDVYTQYF.

The chain combines TRBV2 with TRBJ2-1; without DNA, the TCRdb call of TRBD2 cannot be checked. Germline CDR1 reads SNHLY; CDR2 reads FYNNEI. CDR3 length: 15 residues. CDR3: CASSSVGLAGNEQFF.

This chain links TRBV6-5 with TRBJ2-7; TCRdb calls TRBD1, which cannot be checked without DNA. The CDR3 covers 14 residues. Germline V gives CDR1 MNHEY, CDR2 SVGAGI. The CDR3 region is CASSYLQGGGEQYF.

The chain has TRBV16 and TRBJ1-1. This CDR3 spans 15 amino acids. Germline loops: CDR1 KGHSY, CDR2 FQNENV. The CDR3 loop reads CASSQFDRAGTEAFF.

The V gene is TRBV5-1, the J gene TRBJ2-4; absent DNA, TCRdb's TRBD1 call cannot be checked. Germline CDR1 SGHRS, CDR2 YFSETQ. The CDR3 loop spans 15 amino acids. Here the CDR3 reads CASSLRGDSKNIQYF.

V is TRBV5-1 and J is TRBJ1-5. CDR1 and CDR2 from the germline V gene are SGHRS and YFSETQ. This CDR3 region has 14 residues. The CDR3 is CASSSGDEDQPQHF.

The chain links TRBV27 to TRBJ2-3; TCRdb indicates TRBD2, and absent DNA this call remains unverified. The CDR3 has 18 amino acids. Germline V gives CDR1 MNHEY, CDR2 SMNVEV (reference sequence). The CDR3 spells CASSFAWGLDGIADTQYF.

V and J are TRBV5-1 and TRBJ2-2; the D call of TRBD1 rests on TCRdb alone, since no DNA is present to check it. Germline CDR1 SGHRS, CDR2 YFSETQ. The CDR3 extends over 15 amino acids. The CDR3 spells CASSGGHANTGELFF.

V and J are TRBV10-3 and TRBJ2-1; the D call from TCRdb, TRBD2, cannot be confirmed without DNA. CDR3 length: 13 residues. The V gene's germline CDR1 is ENHRY and CDR2 SYGVKD. The CDR3 sequence: CAISGTGTAEQFF.

The genes are TRBV25-1 and TRBJ2-7; absent DNA, TCRdb's TRBD2 call cannot be checked. Germline CDR1 reads MGHDK; CDR2 reads SYGVNS. The CDR3 is made up of 16 amino acids. The CDR3 is CASSELRSSGFYEQYF.

The chain employs TRBV21-1 and TRBJ2-7; the TCRdb call, TRBD1, lacks DNA for checking. TRBV21-1 is a pseudogene segment. This CDR3 is 15 amino acids long. The CDR3 loop reads CASSVRDRGHYEQYF.

This chain joins TRBV2 and TRBJ2-3. CDR1 and CDR2 (germline): SNHLY, FYNNEI. The CDR3 covers 11 residues. This chain's CDR3 is CASTYADTQYF.

The chain combines TRBV3-1 with TRBJ2-5; checking the TCRdb D call of TRBD2 is not possible without DNA. Germline values: CDR1 LGHDT, CDR2 YNNKEL (reference sequence). The CDR3 consists of 14 residues. CDR3 sequence reads: CASSQGAARETQYF.

The chain employs TRBV7-9 and TRBJ2-3; the TCRdb D gene call, TRBD2, has no DNA to confirm it. The CDR3 consists of 14 residues. The germline CDR1 and CDR2 sequences are SEHNR and FQNEAQ (reference sequence). The CDR3 spells CASSPGTSGTTQYF. Filled out from reference TRBV7-9 and TRBJ2-3, the complete variable domain reads DTGVSQNPRHKITKRGQNVTFRCDPISEHNRLYWYRQTLGQGPEFLTYFQNEAQLEKSRLLSDRFSAERPKGSFSTLEIQRTEQGDSAMYLCASSPGTSGTTQYFGPGTRLTVL.

The V call is TRBV6-4, the J call TRBJ2-4; TCRdb reports TRBD1, a call that lacks DNA to check it against. The CDR3 sequence is 14 residues long. Germline assignment: CDR1 MRHNA and CDR2 SNTAGT. CDR3 sequence: CASSEDRGSLVKYF.

This rearrangement joins TRBV6-1 to TRBJ2-1; TCRdb calls TRBD1, which cannot be checked without DNA. Germline V gene data show CDR1 as MNHNS and CDR2 as SASEGT. This CDR3 is 17 amino acids long. CDR3 loop: CASSEARGQGVRNEQFF.

This sequence joins TRBV5-5 and TRBJ1-1; as DNA is missing, the TRBD1 call by TCRdb cannot be tested. The CDR3 has 15 residues. CDR1 is SGHKS, CDR2 YYEKEE, per germline (reference sequence). This chain's CDR3 is CASSLVQGGGTEAFF.

J is TRBJ2-5 and V is TRBV5-6; the D gene TCRdb calls, TRBD2, cannot be checked with no DNA. The CDR3 covers 14 residues. The germline V gene has CDR1 SGHDT and CDR2 YYEEEE. Here the CDR3 reads CASSSGTSGGRKYF.

This chain links TRBV24-1 with TRBJ2-7. CDR1 and CDR2 from the germline V gene are KGHDR and SFDVKD. The CDR3 loop spans 13 amino acids. CDR3 in amino acids: CATRPRRHYEQYF.

This chain joins TRBV5-1 and TRBJ1-5. From germline, CDR1 is SGHRS and CDR2 YFSETQ. The CDR3 is 15 residues long. The CDR3 loop is CASSLGLNSNQPQHF.

This chain's CDR3 is CASSVGPGGLSYNEQFF. The chain has TRBV9 and TRBJ2-1; TCRdb indicates TRBD1, and absent DNA this call remains unverified. The CDR3 is made up of 17 amino acids. From germline, CDR1 is SGDLS and CDR2 YYNGEE.